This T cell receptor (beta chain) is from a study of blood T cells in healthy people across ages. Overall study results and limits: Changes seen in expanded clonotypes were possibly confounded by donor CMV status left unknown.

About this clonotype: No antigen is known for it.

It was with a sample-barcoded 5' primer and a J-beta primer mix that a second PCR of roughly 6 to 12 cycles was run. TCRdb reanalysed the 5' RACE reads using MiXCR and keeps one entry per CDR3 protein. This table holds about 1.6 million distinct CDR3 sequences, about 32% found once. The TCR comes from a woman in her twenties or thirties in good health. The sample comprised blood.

CDR3 nucleotides: TGTGCCAGCAGCCACCCGGTAGGTTGGGAGTCTTACAATGAGCAGTTCTTC. Its translation is CASSHPVGWESYNEQFF. The chain recombines TRBV4-2 with TRBJ2-1, with D perhaps matching TRBD2 (5 bases). The CDR3 extends over 17 amino acids. The germline V and J ends were trimmed by 3 bases and 4 bases, with 19 bases remaining between them. The germline V gene encodes CDR1 LGHNA and CDR2 YNFKEQ.